Reported below is one T cell receptor beta chain. What it binds is unknown. This sample is part of a study of response to subunit inactivated influenza vaccine. Regarding the study as a whole: The authors proposed limited new T cell recruitment per seasonal influenza vaccination.

TCRdb recomputed calls from the RT-PCR reads with MiXCR, one row per CDR3 protein. The sample lists about 800,000 distinct CDR3 sequences, about 20% occurring once. J gave up 14 bases and V 4 bases, and 18 bases lay outside the gene matches. Looked up from germline, CDR1 is SGHDT and CDR2 is YYEEEE. The CDR3 spans 16 residues. The clonotype comes from a man aged 45-65 years who received an inactivated influenza vaccine. The sequencing used PBMCs from blood, collected about 5 days after vaccination. V gene TRBV5-6 combines with J gene TRBJ2-6, with TRBD1 matching 7 bases. The CDR3 region is CASSLDREYASGILTF. CDR3 nucleotide sequence: TGTGCCAGCAGCCTCGACAGGGAGTATGCCTCCGGGATCCTGACTTTC.